This T cell receptor (beta chain) derives from a study of blood T cell repertoires in COVID-19. For the study at large: Donors in the United States, Italy and Spain gave samples during acute or convalescent COVID-19. T cells, B-cell-depleted T cells, or PBMCs provided the cDNA or gDNA that served as material.

As processed by the authors: Estimation of nucleated cell counts relied on the amplification of reference gene primers. Assay: immunoSEQ multiplex PCR; the TCRdb copy retains only in-frame clones and omits some. V and J calls and clone size come straight from that table; D and trimming were deduced from the DNA. The data contain 250,000 to 300,000 clones, approximately 86% of them seen just once; the ten biggest clones take up 0.65% to 0.9%. Germline CDR1 and CDR2: MNHEY and SVGAGI. This CDR3 is 13 amino acids long. Trimming cost V 5 bases and J 7 bases; bases outside gene matches: 6. Sequenced: peripheral blood. The V call is TRBV6-5, the J call TRBJ1-1; 8 nucleotides agree with TRBD1. The clonotype originates from a woman in her twenties or thirties with acute or convalescent COVID-19. The CDR3: CASSPPGTGEAFF. In nucleotides, the CDR3 is TGTGCCAGCAGTCCCCCTGGGACAGGTGAAGCTTTCTTT.